This T cell receptor beta chain is from a study of CD8 T cells in ankylosing spondylitis. Construction of TCR beta libraries was performed using quantitative 5'-RACE with molecular barcodes. TCRdb redid the calling of the 5' RACE reads with MiXCR, one entry per CDR3 protein. Among more than 95,000 distinct CDR3 sequences listed, almost 8.5% were seen once. Study findings and constraints: The authors found the disease-linked clones to be CD8+ and relatively rare in peripheral blood. In synovial fluid and blood from reactive arthritis, some motif variants were previously reported.

This clonotype was seen repeatedly, ten times or more. The antigen is not known. Germline V CDR1 and CDR2: KGHSH, LQKENI. J was trimmed by 5 bases and V by 4 bases; bases with no gene match: 18. There are 19 residues in the CDR3. This sequence was found in a male donor with ankylosing spondylitis or in good health (not recorded which). The chain uses TRBV18 and TRBJ2-3; TRBD2 aligns across 10 bases. Specimen: blood, either unsorted or a sorted T cell fraction (not recorded which). This chain's CDR3 is CASSHRRQSEREGVDTQYF. The CDR3 DNA follows: TGTGCCAGCTCACACCGGAGGCAGTCCGAGCGGGAGGGCGTAGATACGCAGTATTTT.